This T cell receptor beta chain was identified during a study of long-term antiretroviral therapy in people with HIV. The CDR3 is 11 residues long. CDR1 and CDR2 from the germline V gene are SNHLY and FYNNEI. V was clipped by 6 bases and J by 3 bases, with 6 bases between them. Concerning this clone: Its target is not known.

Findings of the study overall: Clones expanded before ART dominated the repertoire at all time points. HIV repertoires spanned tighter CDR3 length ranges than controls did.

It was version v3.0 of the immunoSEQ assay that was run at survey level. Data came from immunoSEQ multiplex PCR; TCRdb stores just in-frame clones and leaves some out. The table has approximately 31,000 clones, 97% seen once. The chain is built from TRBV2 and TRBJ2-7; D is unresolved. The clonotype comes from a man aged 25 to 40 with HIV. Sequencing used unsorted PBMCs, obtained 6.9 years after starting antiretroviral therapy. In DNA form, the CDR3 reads TGTGCCAGCAGCTACCACTACGAGCAGTACTTC. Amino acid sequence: CASSYHYEQYF.